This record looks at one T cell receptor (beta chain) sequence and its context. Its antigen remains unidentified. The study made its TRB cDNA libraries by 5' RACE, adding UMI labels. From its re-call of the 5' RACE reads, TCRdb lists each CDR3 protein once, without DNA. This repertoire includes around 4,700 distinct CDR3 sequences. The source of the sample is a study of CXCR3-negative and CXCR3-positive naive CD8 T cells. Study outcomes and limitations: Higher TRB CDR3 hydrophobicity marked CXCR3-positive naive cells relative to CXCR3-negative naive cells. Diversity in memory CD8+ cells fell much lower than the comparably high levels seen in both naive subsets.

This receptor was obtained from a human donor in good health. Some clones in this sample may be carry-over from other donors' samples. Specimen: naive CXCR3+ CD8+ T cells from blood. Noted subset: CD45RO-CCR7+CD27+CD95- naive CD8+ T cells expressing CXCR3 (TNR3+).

The CDR3 is CASSRDYNNEQFF. The rearrangement links TRBV5-1 to TRBJ2-1; TCRdb reports TRBD2, a call that lacks DNA to check it against. This CDR3 comprises 13 residues. Per the germline V gene, CDR1 is SGHRS and CDR2 is YFSETQ.